A selection of T cell receptor beta chains follows, all from one sample in a study of blood T cell repertoires in COVID-19. TCRdb's copy holds only in-frame clones and misses some; the assay was immunoSEQ multiplex PCR. The sample has about 170,000 clones, 60% to 85% seen once. Specimen: peripheral blood. Receptors were obtained from a man aged 55 to 70 with acute or convalescent COVID-19. Both conserved end residues are part of each CDR3. The D gene is left open where the match is weak. Size tells how often a clone was seen (once, few, many) or the class of an expanded clone, and some rows leave it out.

TGTGCCAGCTCACCACAGGGGAAGATGTACAATGAGCAGTTCTTC	CASSPQGKMYNEQFF	NA	NA	TRBV18	TRBJ2-1
TGTGCCAGCAGCGTAGGTCCCCAGGAACCTGGCTACACCTTC	CASSVGPQEPGYTF	NA	NA	TRBV9	TRBJ1-2
TGTGCCATCAGTGAGCCAGGGAAGGGCGAGCAGTACTTC	CAISEPGKGEQYF	NA	NA	TRBV10-3	TRBJ2-7
TGTGCCAGCAGTATCTCCGGGACAGGGGGCGCCTATGGCTACACCTTC	CASSISGTGGAYGYTF	NA	TRBD1	TRBV28	TRBJ1-2
TGTGCCAGCAGTGTGACTAGCGGGGGGGCGGGAGATACGCAGTATTTT	CASSVTSGGAGDTQYF	NA	TRBD2	TRBV6-1	TRBJ2-3
TGTGCCAGCAGCTTAGTCCAGGGACAGGGGAATGGCTACACCTTC	CASSLVQGQGNGYTF	NA	TRBD1	TRBV7-2	TRBJ1-2
TGCGCCAGCAGCCAAGTAGCAGATACGCAGTATTTT	CASSQVADTQYF	NA	NA	TRBV4-1	TRBJ2-3
TGTGCCAGCAGCCCCTCGGGGGGCGGAGACGGCTACACCTTC	CASSPSGGGDGYTF	NA	NA	TRBV7-3	TRBJ1-2
TGCAGCGTTGAAGCCCCACGCTACGGGGGGGCCTATGAGCAGTTCTTC	CSVEAPRYGGAYEQFF	NA	TRBD2	TRBV29-1	TRBJ2-1
TGCGCCAGCAGCCAAGGACTAGCGGGGGGTCCCTCCTACGAGCAGTACTTC	CASSQGLAGGPSYEQYF	few	TRBD2	TRBV4-1	TRBJ2-7
TGTGCCAGCAGTGAAGCGCTCGGTAGCGGGGTCAATGAGCAGTTCTTC	CASSEALGSGVNEQFF	NA	TRBD2	TRBV6-1	TRBJ2-1
TGTGCCAGCTTGTCCGGGACAGGGATTGGTGTTACTGAAGCTTTCTTT	CASLSGTGIGVTEAFF	NA	TRBD1	TRBV18	TRBJ1-1
TGTGCCAGCAGCCCCGGACAGAGTTCTTATGGCTACACCTTC	CASSPGQSSYGYTF	few	NA	TRBV7-3	TRBJ1-2
TGTGCCAGCAGCGTAAGGACAGGATTGATTGAGCAGTTCTTC	CASSVRTGLIEQFF	NA	TRBD1	TRBV9	TRBJ2-1
TGTGCCAGCAGCAGAGACAGTGCTGGGGCCAACGTCCTGACTTTC	CASSRDSAGANVLTF	NA	NA	TRBV7-3	TRBJ2-6
TGTGCCAGCAGCTTAGAGAAAGGACAGCAAGAGACCCAGTACTTC	CASSLEKGQQETQYF	NA	NA	TRBV7-9	TRBJ2-5
TGTGCCACCAGTGATCGCGGGGCTTCAGGAGATACTGAAGCTTTCTTT	CATSDRGASGDTEAFF	NA	NA	TRBV24-1	TRBJ1-1
TGTGCCAGCAGCCAAGATCTCCCAGGGGACACTGAAGCTTTCTTT	CASSQDLPGDTEAFF	few	NA	TRBV4-2	TRBJ1-1
TGTGCCAGCAGAAGGGGACAGGGGATCATGGGGACTGAAGCTTTCTTT	CASRRGQGIMGTEAFF	NA	TRBD1	TRBV13	TRBJ1-1
TGCGCCAGCAGCCAAGTTAATTACAATGAGCAGTTCTTC	CASSQVNYNEQFF	NA	NA	TRBV4-3	TRBJ2-1
TGTGCCTGGAGTGTCGCCAGGAACACTGAAGCTTTCTTT	CAWSVARNTEAFF	NA	NA	TRBV30	TRBJ1-1
TGTGCCAGCAGCCTCGGGAGTGTGGGAGCTAACTATGGCTACACCTTC	CASSLGSVGANYGYTF	NA	NA	TRBV7-2	TRBJ1-2
TGTGCCAGCAGTGTACGGGGACAGGGGGGTCACGAGCAGTACTTC	CASSVRGQGGHEQYF	many	TRBD1	TRBV2	TRBJ2-7
TGTGCCAGCAGCTGGGGCCTATTAGGCAATCAGCCCCAGCATTTT	CASSWGLLGNQPQHF	NA	NA	TRBV7-9	TRBJ1-5
TGTGCCAGCAGACGCGACAGGGGTGGGAACACTGAAGCTTTCTTT	CASRRDRGGNTEAFF	NA	TRBD1	TRBV6-5	TRBJ1-1
TGTGCCAGCAGCGTAGAGACTAGCGGGGGGGCCGGCGGGGAGCTGTTTTTT	CASSVETSGGAGGELFF	few	TRBD2	TRBV9	TRBJ2-2
TGTGCCAGTAGTACCCCCGGCGCAGGGGGCACTGAAGCTTTCTTT	CASSTPGAGGTEAFF	NA	TRBD1	TRBV19	TRBJ1-1
TGCGCCAGCAGCTTGGCCCAGCGGCACTACAATGAGCAGTTCTTC	CASSLAQRHYNEQFF	NA	NA	TRBV5-1	TRBJ2-1
TGTGCCAGCAGCTCTCACGTCCCCAGCACTGAAGCTTTCTTT	CASSSHVPSTEAFF	NA	NA	TRBV11-2	TRBJ1-1
TGTGCCAGCAGCCCAGGGACAGGTGAAGACACCATATATTTT	CASSPGTGEDTIYF	few	TRBD1	TRBV3-1/TRBV3-2	TRBJ1-3
TGTGCCAGCAGTTACTCGGTGGGGGGTGACACTGAAGCTTTCTTT	CASSYSVGGDTEAFF	NA	NA	TRBV6-5	TRBJ1-1